The source of this TCR beta chain is a study of patients and donors after allogeneic stem cell transplantation. V lost 2 bases, J lost 7 bases, and 11 bases lay in between. The CDR3 sequence is 13 residues long. The germline V gene has CDR1 MNHEY and CDR2 SMNVEV (reference sequence). This clonotype was recorded a few times. TCRdb passed the RT-PCR reads through MiXCR, listing each CDR3 protein once. The data contain under 200,000 distinct CDR3 sequences, 25% to 35% of them seen just once; the ten biggest clones take up around 3%. Sequencing was performed on blood, either unsorted or a sorted T cell fraction (not recorded which). The gene calls are TRBV27 and TRBJ1-2; D possibly corresponds to TRBD1 (6 bases). The origin of this receptor is a human donor who was either an allogeneic HSCT recipient or a stem cell or donor lymphocyte infusion donor (not recorded which). It is not recorded whose cells these are; they may come from a transplant donor. In DNA, the CDR3 is TGTGCCAGCAGTTTACAGGGGTCGCGTGGCTACACCTTC. Translation: CASSLQGSRGYTF.